What follows are 15 T cell receptor beta chains derived from one specimen sequenced in a study of T cell responses to AZD1222 COVID-19 vaccine. Profiled with immunoSEQ multiplex PCR; TCRdb holds only in-frame clones, not every one. The sample carries 150,000 to 200,000 clones, about 91% recorded once. The material sequenced was peripheral blood, taken on day 0 of AZD1222 vaccination. The receptor source for this set is an adult in good health.

This clone appeared once. The chain recombines TRBV9 with TRBJ2-3; D gene uncertain. Germline V gene data show CDR1 as SGDLS and CDR2 as YYNGEE. The CDR3 length is 15 residues. V lost 4 bases, J lost 0 bases, and 12 bases lay in between. The CDR3 DNA sequence: TGTGCCAGCAGCTCCCCCGGCTCTAGCACAGATACGCAGTATTTT. It yields the protein CASSSPGSSTDTQYF.

The CDR3: CASSVGGGKATEAFF. The CDR3 DNA is TGTGCCAGCAGCGTAGGAGGGGGCAAGGCCACTGAAGCTTTCTTT. This rearrangement joins TRBV9 to TRBJ1-1, with TRBD1 matching 7 bases. The CDR3 contains 15 residues. V lost 0 bases to trimming and J lost 4 bases; unmatched junction nucleotides: 6. Germline CDR1 SGDLS, CDR2 YYNGEE.

This chain connects TRBV27 to TRBJ1-5; tentatively, D is TRBD1 (5 bases). Trimming pared 6 bases from V and 2 bases from J, leaving 11 bases between. CDR1 and CDR2 from the germline V gene are MNHEY and SMNVEV (reference sequence). This CDR3 is built from 14 residues. This CDR3 is CASRRQQGNQPQHF. In nucleotides, the CDR3 is TGTGCCAGCAGACGACAACAGGGCAATCAGCCCCAGCATTTT.

This clone was recorded only once. The CDR3 loop reads CASSSAGTTSYEQYF. CDR3 nucleotides: TGTGCCAGCAGTTCCGCCGGGACAACTTCCTACGAGCAGTACTTC. The chain is built from TRBV28 and TRBJ2-7; TRBD1 is a possible D gene (6 bases). Germline loops: CDR1 MDHEN, CDR2 SYDVKM. The CDR3 runs 15 residues. V was trimmed by 4 bases and J by 1 base, leaving 14 bases between them. The variable domain in full, completed from reference TRBV28 and TRBJ2-7, reads DVKVTQSSRYLVKRTGEKVFLECVQDMDHENMFWYRQDPGLGLRLIYFSYDVKMKEKGDIPEGYSVSREKKERFSLILESASTNQTSMYLCASSSAGTTSYEQYFGPGTRLTVT.

A single count supports this clone. The CDR3 sequence: CASSLGTPIYEQYF. DNA for the CDR3: TGTGCCAGCAGCTTAGGGACTCCAATCTACGAGCAGTACTTC. The V gene is TRBV7-9, the J gene TRBJ2-7, with TRBD2 as a possible D gene (5 bases). V was shortened by 1 base and J by 3 bases, with 10 bases between the two germline ends. Germline CDR1 is SEHNR and CDR2 is FQNEAQ (reference sequence). This CDR3 has 14 residues.

The chain carries TRBV2 and TRBJ2-7; TRBD2 matches at 8 bases. The ends lost 7 bases at V and 4 bases at J; junction bases unmatched: 9. The CDR3 is 14 amino acids. CDR1 and CDR2 (germline): SNHLY, FYNNEI. The CDR3 bases are TGTGCCAGCAAACGGGGGGGGGCGGAGTACGAGCAGTACTTC. Its translation: CASKRGGAEYEQYF. Based on the CDR3 plus reference TRBV2 and TRBJ2-7, the full variable domain is EPEVTQTPSHQVTQMGQEVILRCVPISNHLYFYWYRQILGQKVEFLVSFYNNEISEKSEIFDDQFSVERPDGSNFTLKIRSTKLEDSAMYFCASKRGGAEYEQYFGPGTRLTVT.

CDR3: CASSLSSNQPQHF. The CDR3 DNA reads as TGTGCCAGCAGCTTATCTAGCAATCAGCCCCAGCATTTT. The chain employs TRBV11-2 and TRBJ1-5, with no clear D. Germline V gene data show CDR1 as SGHAT and CDR2 as FQNNGV. The CDR3 length is 13 residues. V lost 2 bases, J lost 0 bases, and 2 bases lay in between.

The chain recombines TRBV3-1 (or the pseudogene TRBV3-2) with TRBJ1-5, with a possible D match to TRBD1 (6 bases). Trimming stripped 10 bases from V and 5 bases from J, with 21 bases between. The germline V gene has CDR1 LGHDT and CDR2 YNNKEL (reference sequence). CDR3 size: 15 residues. Here the CDR3 DNA reads TGTGCCACCCTCCCCACAGGGAAGAGGGATCAGCCCCAGCATTTT. It yields the protein CATLPTGKRDQPQHF.

The V call is TRBV28, the J call TRBJ2-7; TRBD1 agrees at 7 bases. Germline V lookup: CDR1 MDHEN, CDR2 SYDVKM. The CDR3 is made up of 14 amino acids. V shed 2 bases, J shed 4 bases, and the junction held 5 bases outside the gene matches. CDR3 loop: CASSLTGQMYEQYF. The CDR3 nucleotides are TGTGCCAGCAGTTTAACGGGACAGATGTACGAGCAGTACTTC.

A note on this clone: One end of the junction varies from germline; a read error may be responsible. The CDR3 nucleotides read TGTGCCAGCAGCCTAGAGGGAAGTAATGAAAAACTGTTTTTT. This gives the protein CASSLEGSNEKLFF. The V and J genes are TRBV11-3 and TRBJ1-4; D gene unclear. Germline V CDR1 and CDR2: SGHNT, YENEEA. The CDR3 is 14 amino acids. Together with reference TRBV11-3 and TRBJ1-4, the CDR3 gives the full variable domain: EAGVVQSPRYKIIEKKQPVAFWCNPISGHNTLYWYLQNLGQGPELLIRYENEEAVDDSQLPKDRFSAERLKGVDSTLKIQPAELGDSAVYLCASSLEGSNEKLFFGSGTQLSVL.

V and J are TRBV10-3 and TRBJ2-3; TRBD2 is a possible D gene (6 bases). The CDR3 is 16 residues long. Germline V gives CDR1 ENHRY, CDR2 SYGVKD. V was clipped by 5 bases and J by 0 bases, with 15 bases between them. For the CDR3, the DNA is TGTGCCATCAGTAGGAGCCGGGGAGGAAGCACAGATACGCAGTATTTT. Its protein product is CAISRSRGGSTDTQYF.

The chain combines TRBV10-3 with TRBJ1-5; no clear D gene. Germline V gene sequence: CDR1 ENHRY, CDR2 SYGVKD. Trimming took 2 bases from V and 6 from J, leaving 8 bases between them. The length of the CDR3 is 13 residues. The CDR3 reads CAISELGRQPQHF. The CDR3 nucleotides read TGTGCCATCAGTGAGCTAGGGCGTCAGCCCCAGCATTTT.

The V call is TRBV28, the J call TRBJ2-7, with D perhaps matching TRBD1 or TRBD2 (5 bases each). Per germline, CDR1 MDHEN and CDR2 SYDVKM. The CDR3 is made up of 16 amino acids. Trimming left V 3 bases short and J 0 bases short, with 15 bases between. CDR3: CASSFPPGRSSYEQYF. The CDR3 nucleotides are TGTGCCAGCAGTTTCCCACCGGGACGTAGCTCCTACGAGCAGTACTTC.

This sequence joins TRBV7-6 and TRBJ2-1; 7 nucleotides align to TRBD2. Losses at the gene ends were 2 bases for V and 5 bases for J; bases not matched to a gene: 9. The CDR3 is 16 amino acids. CDR1 SGHVS and CDR2 FNYEAQ come from the germline V gene. For the CDR3, the DNA is TGTGCCAGCAGCTTAATTGGCGGGAGTGGAAACAATGAGCAGTTCTTC. Protein: CASSLIGGSGNNEQFF.

The rearrangement links TRBV15 to TRBJ2-7, with D tentatively TRBD2 (5 bases). This CDR3 has 15 residues. The V gene lost 4 bases and the J gene lost 3 bases, with 16 bases spanning the gap. Looked up from germline, CDR1 is LNHNV and CDR2 is YYDKDF (reference sequence). The CDR3 loop is CATSTDHGGYYEQYF. The CDR3 DNA sequence: TGTGCCACCAGCACCGACCACGGAGGTTACTACGAGCAGTACTTC.